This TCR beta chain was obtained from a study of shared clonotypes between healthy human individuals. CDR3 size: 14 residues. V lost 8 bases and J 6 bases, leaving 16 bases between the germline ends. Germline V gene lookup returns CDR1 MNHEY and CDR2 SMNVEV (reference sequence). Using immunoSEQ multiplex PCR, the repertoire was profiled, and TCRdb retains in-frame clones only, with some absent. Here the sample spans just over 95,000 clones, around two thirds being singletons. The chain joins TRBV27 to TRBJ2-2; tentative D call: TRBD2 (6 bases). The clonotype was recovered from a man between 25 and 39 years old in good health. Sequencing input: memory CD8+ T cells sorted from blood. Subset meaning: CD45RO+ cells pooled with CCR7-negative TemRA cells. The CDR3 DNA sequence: TGTGCCAGCGGGGGAGGATGGCATGCCGGGGAGCTGTTTTTT. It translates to CASGGGWHAGELFF.